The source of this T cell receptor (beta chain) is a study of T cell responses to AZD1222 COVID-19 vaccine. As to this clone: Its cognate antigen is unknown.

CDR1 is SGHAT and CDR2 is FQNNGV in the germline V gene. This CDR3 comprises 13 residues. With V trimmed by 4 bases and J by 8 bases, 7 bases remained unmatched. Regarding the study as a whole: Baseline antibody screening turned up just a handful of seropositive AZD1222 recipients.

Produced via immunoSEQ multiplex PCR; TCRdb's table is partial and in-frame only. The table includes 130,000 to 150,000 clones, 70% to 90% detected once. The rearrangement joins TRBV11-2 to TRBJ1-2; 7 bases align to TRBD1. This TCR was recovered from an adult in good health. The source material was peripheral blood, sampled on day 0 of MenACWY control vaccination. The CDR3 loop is CASSSATGYGYTF. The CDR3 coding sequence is TGTGCCAGCAGCTCAGCGACAGGGTACGGCTACACCTTC.